The rows below give T cell receptor beta chains drawn from one sample of a study of Tregs in tolerant kidney transplant recipients. Data came from immunoSEQ multiplex PCR; TCRdb stores just in-frame clones and leaves some out. The table records approximately 260,000 clones, roughly four fifths of them present only once. The sequencing sample was made of CD4+ T cells from blood. These receptors were obtained from a human donor in good health. Each CDR3 is given with its conserved first and last residue. The D gene is left open where the match is weak. Not all rows give a size; the values are once, few, many and, for expanded clones, a class.

v_call	j_call	d_call	clone_size	cdr3_nt	cdr3_aa
TRBV10-3	TRBJ2-1	.	.	TGTGCCATCAGTGGGGTAGCGTCCAATGAGCAGTTCTTC	CAISGVASNEQFF
TRBV5-1	TRBJ2-4	.	.	TGCGCCAGCAGCTTGGGGGACACAAACATTCAGTACTTC	CASSLGDTNIQYF
TRBV18	TRBJ2-1	.	.	TGTGCCAGCTCACCACCGGACGGTCACCAGGGGAAGCAGTTCTTC	CASSPPDGHQGKQFF
TRBV7-6	TRBJ2-7	TRBD2	.	TGTGCCAGCAGCTTAGGGGGCGGGAGGGCCCTCGGCGAGCAGTACTTC	CASSLGGGRALGEQYF
TRBV7-9	TRBJ1-2	TRBD1	.	TGTGCCAGCAGCTTAACAGGGGCCAACGCTAACTATGGCTACACCTTC	CASSLTGANANYGYTF
TRBV18	TRBJ2-7	TRBD1	.	TGTGCCAGCTCTCCCACAGGGGGCGCCGGGATTTCCTACGAGCAGTACTTC	CASSPTGGAGISYEQYF
TRBV6-5	TRBJ2-7	.	once	TGTGCCAGCAGTTACTCGAAGGGGGCCTACGAGCAGTACTTC	CASSYSKGAYEQYF
TRBV5-1	TRBJ1-5	.	.	TGCGCCAGCAGCTTGTCGAGCAATCAGCCCCAGCATTTT	CASSLSSNQPQHF
TRBV10-3	TRBJ2-7	TRBD1	.	TGTGCCATCAGTGAAGGACAGGGCTACGAGCAGTACTTC	CAISEGQGYEQYF
TRBV5-1	TRBJ1-1	.	once	TGCGCCAGCAGCTTGGCCGTGACAGCGAACACTGAAGCTTTCTTT	CASSLAVTANTEAFF
TRBV9	TRBJ2-3	TRBD2	.	TGTGCCAGCAGCGTACTGGCGGGGGGACTTAGCACAGATACGCAGTATTTT	CASSVLAGGLSTDTQYF
TRBV11-2	TRBJ2-5	TRBD2	.	TGTGCCAGCAGCTTTCTGGCTAGCGGGAGCCTGGAGACCCAGTACTTC	CASSFLASGSLETQYF
TRBV19	TRBJ1-1	TRBD1	.	TGTGCCAGTAGTGGCAGGGGGCGCGGGAGGAGGAATAGGAACACTGAAGCTTTCTTT	CASSGRGRGRRNRNTEAFF
TRBV9	TRBJ1-1	.	once	TGTGCCAGCAGCGAATCCCAAATCACTGAAGCTTTCTTT	CASSESQITEAFF
TRBV19	TRBJ1-2	.	.	TGTGCCAGTAGTAGGGGACAACTTAACTATGGCTACACCTTC	CASSRGQLNYGYTF
TRBV5-5	TRBJ1-5	.	.	TGTGCCAGCAGCTTGGTCCCGGGGGCCATCAATCAGCCCCAGCATTTT	CASSLVPGAINQPQHF
TRBV11-2	TRBJ1-5	.	once	TGTGCCAGCAGCTTGGTAGCGCAATTTAGCAATCAGCCCCAGCATTTT	CASSLVAQFSNQPQHF
TRBV6-1	TRBJ1-6	.	.	TGTGCCAGCACCGGATGGGAGAATTCACCCCTCCACTTT	CASTGWENSPLHF
TRBV5-1	TRBJ1-1	.	.	TGCGCCAGCAGCTTAGCCCTGAACACTGAAGCTTTCTTT	CASSLALNTEAFF
TRBV30	TRBJ2-3	.	.	TGTGCCTGGAGCCTACTGATAGGTACAGATACGCAGTATTTT	CAWSLLIGTDTQYF
TRBV28	TRBJ2-2	.	.	TGTGCCAGCATAAGCCGATCTGTGGGCACCGGGGAGCTGTTTTTT	CASISRSVGTGELFF
TRBV6-5	TRBJ2-3	TRBD2	.	TGTGCCAGCAGTTACGAGTCTAGCGGGAGGACAGATACGCAGTATTTT	CASSYESSGRTDTQYF
TRBV5-8	TRBJ2-5	.	.	TGTGCCAGCAAAGGGGCCATTCTAAAAAGAAAAGAGACCCAGTACTTC	CASKGAILKRKETQYF
TRBV11-3	TRBJ2-1	TRBD2	.	TGTGCCAGCAGCTCCGCCCTAGCGGGGGGAACGGTAGAGCAGTTCTTC	CASSSALAGGTVEQFF
TRBV18	TRBJ1-6	TRBD1	few	TGTGCCAGCTCACCATGGGGGACAGGCACCTATAATTCACCCCTCCACTTT	CASSPWGTGTYNSPLHF
TRBV18	TRBJ1-1	.	.	TGTGCCAGCTCACCACCGGACACCTTGAACACTGAAGCTTTCTTT	CASSPPDTLNTEAFF
TRBV5-4	TRBJ2-7	TRBD2	.	TGTGCCAGCAGCTTGGATGGCTTTGCGGGGGTCGAGCAGTACTTC	CASSLDGFAGVEQYF
TRBV6-1	TRBJ1-2	.	few	TGTGCCAGCAAGGGTAGGGCCCCCCCCTATGGCTACACCTTC	CASKGRAPPYGYTF
TRBV2	TRBJ2-3	.	.	TGTGCCAGCAACAGGGTTGTTACAGATACGCAGTATTTT	CASNRVVTDTQYF
TRBV5-1	TRBJ2-2	.	.	TGCGCCAGCAGCTTGGGAGACAAGGTCACCACCGGGGAGCTGTTTTTT	CASSLGDKVTTGELFF
TRBV18	TRBJ1-1	.	.	TGTGCCAGCTCCCGGGGGACATACCTGAACACTGAAGCTTTCTTT	CASSRGTYLNTEAFF
TRBV5-1	TRBJ1-2	.	.	TGCGCCAGCAGCTCCACTTTGGTGGGGGGGGCTGGCTACACCTTC	CASSSTLVGGAGYTF
TRBV19	TRBJ2-1	.	.	TGTGCCAGTACCGGGACCAAAGACTACAATGAGCAGTTCTTC	CASTGTKDYNEQFF
TRBV4-1	TRBJ1-5	.	.	TGCGCCAGCAGCCACGGACAGCTCCGTGGGGGGCCCCAGCATTTT	CASSHGQLRGGPQHF
TRBV5-1	TRBJ2-7	.	once	TGCGCCAGCAGCTTGGTCAGCGAGGGCACCTACGAGCAGTACTTC	CASSLVSEGTYEQYF
TRBV10-1	TRBJ2-2	TRBD1	few	TGCGCCAGCGGGAGGGACAGGGGGCCAACCGGGGAGCTGTTTTTT	CASGRDRGPTGELFF
TRBV10-1	TRBJ2-7	TRBD2	.	TGCGCCAGCAGTGAGATGCCGACTAGCGGGACCTCCCGCTACGAGCAGTACTTC	CASSEMPTSGTSRYEQYF
TRBV16	TRBJ2-7	.	.	TGTGCCAGCAGCCAATCAAGGGACGGGCAGTACTTC	CASSQSRDGQYF
TRBV4-1	TRBJ1-2	.	.	TGCGCCAGCAGCCAAGATGTCAGGCTGGCGACTAACTATGGCTACACCTTC	CASSQDVRLATNYGYTF
TRBV9	TRBJ2-7	TRBD2	.	TGTGCCAGCAGCGCCCGACTAGCGGCTCTCTCCTACGAGCAGTACTTC	CASSARLAALSYEQYF
TRBV9	TRBJ1-2	TRBD1	once	TGTGCCAGCAGCGTAGTCACAGGGGCTAACTATGGCTACACCTTC	CASSVVTGANYGYTF
TRBV10-2	TRBJ2-3	TRBD2	few	TGCGCCATCTCTAGCGGGGGAACAGATACGCAGTATTTT	CAISSGGTDTQYF
TRBV6-1	TRBJ1-2	TRBD1	.	TGTGCCAGCAGTGGTAGTAACAGGGGTGATGGCTACACCTTC	CASSGSNRGDGYTF
TRBV19	TRBJ1-1	.	.	TGTGCCAGTACCCGACAAGGGGTTATCACTGAAGCTTTCTTT	CASTRQGVITEAFF
TRBV2	TRBJ1-2	.	.	TGTGCCAGCAGTGCCCCGGACAGCCCCTACTCTCTTAACTATGGCTACACCTTC	CASSAPDSPYSLNYGYTF
TRBV19	TRBJ2-3	.	.	TGTGCCAGTAGTCCCCCCCTCTCAGATACGCAGTATTTT	CASSPPLSDTQYF
TRBV27	TRBJ2-7	.	once	TGTGCCAGCAGTCGGGGGGACAGGAGAGCCTACGAGCAGTACTTC	CASSRGDRRAYEQYF
TRBV19	TRBJ1-2	.	.	TGTGCCAGTAGTTACGGGGTCCAGCTACGAAACTATGGCTACACCTTC	CASSYGVQLRNYGYTF
TRBV6-4	TRBJ2-3	TRBD2	.	TGTGCCAGCAGTGACTCAATAGGTAGCGGGATCAGCGATACGCAGTATTTT	CASSDSIGSGISDTQYF
TRBV25-1	TRBJ2-3	TRBD1	.	TGTGCCAGCAGTGGGGGGACAGGGGGCACAGATACGCAGTATTTT	CASSGGTGGTDTQYF